The T cell receptor beta chain described here comes from a study of CD8+CD57+ T cells in acquired aplastic anemia. Background on the study: CD4+ cells from healthy donors averaged about 10.8 million reads.

Per germline, CDR1 SEHNR and CDR2 FQNEAQ (reference sequence). V was cut by 5 bases and J by 4 bases, with 12 bases left in between. This CDR3 region has 15 residues. Genomic DNA provided the template from which TCR beta VDJ and CDR3 profiles were obtained. TCRdb independently ran MiXCR on the reads; one entry per CDR3 protein. The sample carries about 190,000 distinct CDR3 sequences, approximately 52% recorded once. This clonotype originated in a human donor in good health, serving as a control. Sample: sorted CD4+, CD8+, or CD8+CD57+ T cells (not recorded which) from PBMCs. The J gene is TRBJ1-6, the V gene TRBV7-9; D might be TRBD1 (6 bases). For the CDR3, the DNA is TGTGCCAGCAGCCCCGCACAGGGATATAATTCACCCCTCCACTTT. Protein sequence: CASSPAQGYNSPLHF.